This TCR beta chain emerged from a study of a mutant IDH1 vaccine in newly diagnosed glioma. Whole-study findings and limits: The authors found pseudoprogression apparently unrelated to changes in top peripheral T cell clonotypes. The occurrence of vaccine-induced immune responses was seen in 80% to 95% of patients.

The trim removed 8 bases at V and 2 bases at J, leaving 8 bases unmatched. The V gene's germline CDR1 is SNHLY and CDR2 FYNNEI. CDR3 length equals 15 residues. Time point in this sample: baseline, week 1 (first vaccination visit). Treatment described: pre-vaccination baseline after standard-of-care therapy. There were new WHO grade 3 or 4 astrocytomas in the donors, and these were IDH1-mutant and ATRX-lost. Sequencing used immunoSEQ multiplex PCR; TCRdb keeps in-frame clones, though not all of them. The sample includes about 30,000 clones, roughly four fifths of them seen just once. As for this clone: The target antigen is unknown.

The rearrangement uses TRBV2 and TRBJ2-7; 11 positions agree with TRBD1. The source is a young man with glioma. The source material was PBMCs, sampled from a glioma patient treated with radiotherapy, temozolomide or both. The CDR3 DNA is TGTGCCAGCTCGCGGGACAGGGGGATTACCTACGAGCAGTACTTC. The encoded protein is CASSRDRGITYEQYF.